Shown below are 15 T cell receptor beta chains from a single sample sequenced in a study of blood T cell repertoires in COVID-19. Assay: immunoSEQ multiplex PCR; the TCRdb copy retains only in-frame clones and omits some. The repertoire holds some 200,000 clones, with over 75% as singletons. Sequenced: peripheral blood. The receptors come from a woman in her seventies with acute or convalescent COVID-19.

This clone was recorded a few times. The V and J genes are TRBV28 and TRBJ2-7; 8 positions match TRBD1. The CDR3 sequence is 12 residues long. With 8 bases clipped from V and 4 bases from J, the junction kept 4 bases outside the gene matches. Germline-derived CDR1 and CDR2 are MDHEN and SYDVKM. The CDR3 loop is CASRQGAYEQYF. The CDR3 region has the DNA TGTGCCAGCCGGCAGGGGGCTTACGAGCAGTACTTC.

The V and J genes are TRBV2 and TRBJ2-5, with TRBD2 identical over 7 bases. There are 15 residues in the CDR3. Germline V gene lookup returns CDR1 SNHLY and CDR2 FYNNEI. Trimming cost V 7 bases and J 1 base; bases outside gene matches: 9. This chain's CDR3 is CASTRESGIQETQYF. The CDR3 DNA is TGTGCCAGCACGCGGGAGTCGGGGATCCAAGAGACCCAGTACTTC.

The chain has TRBV3-1 (or the pseudogene TRBV3-2) and TRBJ2-3; TRBD2 matches at 16 bases. This CDR3 region has 19 residues. Germline CDR1 reads LGHDT; CDR2 reads YNNKEL (reference sequence). Losses at the gene ends were 3 bases for V and 4 bases for J; bases not matched to a gene: 10. In nucleotides, the CDR3 is TGTGCCAGCAGCCACCGCCCCGGGACTAGCGGGAGGGGATCAGATACGCAGTATTTT. It encodes CASSHRPGTSGRGSDTQYF.

The V gene is TRBV3-1 (or the pseudogene TRBV3-2), the J gene TRBJ1-2; no clear D gene. The CDR3 consists of 13 residues. Trimming stripped 3 bases from V and 5 bases from J, with 10 bases between. The germline gives CDR1 LGHDT, CDR2 YNNKEL (reference sequence). The CDR3 is CASSQMRAYGYTF. CDR3 nucleotide sequence: TGTGCCAGCAGCCAGATGAGGGCATATGGCTACACCTTC.

The V and J genes are TRBV11-3 and TRBJ2-2, with D tentatively TRBD2 (5 bases). The CDR3 is made up of 15 amino acids. V dropped 2 bases and J dropped 4 bases, with 11 bases sitting between them. Germline-derived CDR1 and CDR2 are SGHNT and YENEEA. The CDR3 DNA sequence: TGTGCCAGCAGCTTAAACCTCGGAGGCACCGGGGAGCTGTTTTTT. Its protein is CASSLNLGGTGELFF.

This clone was observed a few times. The chain has TRBV6-1 and TRBJ1-2; TRBD1 matches 7 bases. J was trimmed by 5 bases and V by 3 bases; bases with no gene match: 9. Germline V lookup: CDR1 MNHNS, CDR2 SASEGT. CDR3 size: 15 residues. CDR3 DNA sequence: TGTGCCAGCAGTGATCGTAGGACAGGAGTTTATGGCTACACCTTC. Translating gives CASSDRRTGVYGYTF.

V and J are TRBV19 and TRBJ2-1; the match to TRBD2 covers 7 bases. The CDR3 has 16 residues. Looked up from germline, CDR1 is LNHDA and CDR2 is SQIVND (reference sequence). Trimming at V came to 1 base and at J to 4 bases, leaving 7 bases not matched to a gene. CDR3 sequence reads: CASSIALAVRYNEQFF. CDR3 DNA sequence: TGTGCCAGTAGTATAGCCCTAGCGGTAAGATACAATGAGCAGTTCTTC.

V is TRBV7-9 and J is TRBJ2-7; 7 bases are shared with TRBD1. The CDR3 totals 15 residues. The germline CDR1 and CDR2 sequences are SEHNR and FQNEAQ (reference sequence). V shed 7 bases and J 6 bases; nucleotides not matched to a gene: 15. CDR3 amino acids: CASNSMRGRPLEQYF. The DNA for the CDR3 is TGTGCCAGCAACTCAATGAGGGGGCGCCCTCTCGAGCAGTACTTC.

At least ten counts were recorded for this clone. This rearrangement joins TRBV19 to TRBJ1-4; a possible D gene is TRBD1 (6 bases). Germline assignment: CDR1 LNHDA and CDR2 SQIVND (reference sequence). The CDR3 spans 14 residues. V lost 4 bases to trimming and J lost 0 bases, with 6 bases between them. CDR3 in DNA: TGTGCCAGTAGTAGACAGGCAACTAATGAAAAACTGTTTTTT. The encoded protein is CASSRQATNEKLFF.

This clone was seen at least ten times. V gene TRBV19 combines with J gene TRBJ1-6; D call uncertain. The germline V and J ends were trimmed by 5 bases and 0 bases, with 5 bases remaining between them. Germline V gives CDR1 LNHDA, CDR2 SQIVND (reference sequence). The CDR3 has 14 residues. CDR3 sequence reads: CASSPSSYNSPLHF. CDR3 nucleotides: TGTGCCAGTAGTCCGAGCTCCTATAATTCACCCCTCCACTTT.

V gene TRBV12-5 combines with J gene TRBJ2-7; D remains unclear. Trimming left V 0 bases short and J 6 bases short, with 12 bases between. CDR1 and CDR2 from the germline V gene are LGHNT and FRNRAP. CDR3 length equals 14 residues. This chain's CDR3 is CASGLVELWSEQYF. The DNA for the CDR3 is TGTGCTAGTGGTTTGGTAGAGCTTTGGAGCGAGCAGTACTTC.

This chain uses TRBV6-1 with TRBJ2-7; maybe TRBD1 (6 bases). V was cut by 4 bases and J by 6 bases, with 28 bases left in between. The CDR3 is 18 amino acids. Germline CDR1 reads MNHNS; CDR2 reads SASEGT. The CDR3 here is CASSVGSYSGQGIREQYF. In nucleotides, the CDR3 is TGTGCCAGCAGTGTAGGGTCATACTCGGGACAAGGGATCCGCGAGCAGTACTTC.

V and J are TRBV19 and TRBJ2-7; maybe TRBD2 (6 bases). Trimming stripped 1 base from V and 0 bases from J, with 10 bases between. Looked up from germline, CDR1 is LNHDA and CDR2 is SQIVND (reference sequence). The CDR3 is 15 amino acids. The CDR3 nucleotides are TGTGCCAGTAGTATAGCTTCGGACTACTCCTACGAGCAGTACTTC. Its translation: CASSIASDYSYEQYF.

The rearrangement joins TRBV2 to TRBJ1-1; D is possibly TRBD1 (6 bases). V was shortened by 4 bases and J by 4 bases, with 10 bases between the two germline ends. Per the germline V gene, CDR1 is SNHLY and CDR2 is FYNNEI. The CDR3 spans 13 residues. CDR3 in DNA: TGTGCCAGCAGTGCCAGGGGCGCCACTGAAGCTTTCTTT. It codes for CASSARGATEAFF.

V is TRBV5-1 and J is TRBJ2-5; D gene uncertain. Trimming left V 4 bases short and J 7 bases short, with 26 bases between. Germline values: CDR1 SGHRS, CDR2 YFSETQ. This CDR3 spans 17 amino acids. Here the CDR3 reads CASSLPQSAAMGGTQYF. The DNA for the CDR3 is TGCGCCAGCAGCCTACCACAGAGTGCAGCAATGGGTGGGACCCAGTACTTC.